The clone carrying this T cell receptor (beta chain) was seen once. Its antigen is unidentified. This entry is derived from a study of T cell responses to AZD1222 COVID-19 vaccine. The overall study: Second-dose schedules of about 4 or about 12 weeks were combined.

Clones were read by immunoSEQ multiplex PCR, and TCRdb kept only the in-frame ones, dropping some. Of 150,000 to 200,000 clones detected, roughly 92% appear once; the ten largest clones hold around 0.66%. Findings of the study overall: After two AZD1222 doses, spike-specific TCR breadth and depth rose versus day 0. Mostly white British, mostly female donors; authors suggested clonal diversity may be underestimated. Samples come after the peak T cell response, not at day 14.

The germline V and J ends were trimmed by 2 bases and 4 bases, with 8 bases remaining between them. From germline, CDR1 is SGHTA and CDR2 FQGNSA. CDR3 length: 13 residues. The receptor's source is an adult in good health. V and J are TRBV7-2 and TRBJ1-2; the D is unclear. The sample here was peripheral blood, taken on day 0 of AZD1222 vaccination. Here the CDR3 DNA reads TGTGCCAGCAGCTTATTAGCCCTCTATGGCTACACCTTC. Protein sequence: CASSLLALYGYTF.